The clone carrying this T cell receptor (beta chain) was seen only once. The sample is drawn from a study of technical replicates of blood from several donors. Assay: immunoSEQ multiplex PCR; the TCRdb copy retains only in-frame clones and omits some. The sample consists of about 82,000 clones, around 92% of them appearing once. Looked up from germline, CDR1 is SNHLY and CDR2 is FYNNEI. The V end lost 8 bases, the J end lost 6 bases, and 16 bases lay between the germline ends. The CDR3 consists of 13 residues. Sequencing input: T cells isolated from PBMCs. This chain joins TRBV2 and TRBJ2-5, with TRBD1 as a possible D gene (5 bases). This clonotype originated in a human donor in good health. The CDR3, as DNA: TGTGCCAGCCATTTACAGGTTGCAAAGACCCAGTACTTC. It specifies CASHLQVAKTQYF.